A single sample is the source of the 26 T cell receptor beta chains below, sequenced in a study of CD8 T cells in ankylosing spondylitis. TCRdb called the 5' RACE reads again in MiXCR, with one record for every CDR3 protein. This table holds about 250,000 distinct CDR3 sequences, 30% to 35% found once. The sequencing sample was made of blood, either unsorted or a sorted T cell fraction (not recorded which). All receptors derive from a male donor with ankylosing spondylitis or in good health (not recorded which).

V gene TRBV10-3 combines with J gene TRBJ2-1, with unresolved D. There are 17 residues in the CDR3. Germline V gene sequence: CDR1 ENHRY, CDR2 SYGVKD. Trimming removed 0 bases from V and 0 bases from J, with 12 bases in between. The CDR3 DNA is TGTGCCATCAGTGAGTCGTCCCGGCAGAGCTCCTACAATGAGCAGTTCTTC. It encodes CAISESSRQSSYNEQFF.

The chain carries TRBV9 and TRBJ2-2; D unresolved. The CDR3 has 12 residues. Germline CDR1 SGDLS, CDR2 YYNGEE. V dropped 4 bases and J dropped 5 bases, with 6 bases sitting between them. CDR3 sequence: CASSIWTGELFF. The CDR3 coding sequence is TGTGCCAGCAGCATCTGGACCGGGGAGCTGTTTTTT.

The J gene is TRBJ2-7, the V gene TRBV6-1; perhaps TRBD2 as D (6 bases). Germline V lookup: CDR1 MNHNS, CDR2 SASEGT. V was trimmed by 5 bases and J by 4 bases, leaving 12 bases between them. This CDR3 has 13 residues. Written as DNA, the CDR3 is TGTGCCAGCAGTCGCGGGGTCCATTACGAGCAGTACTTC. It yields the protein CASSRGVHYEQYF.

The chain recombines TRBV29-1 with TRBJ2-5; TRBD1 matches 9 bases. The CDR3 consists of 15 residues. Germline V gene lookup returns CDR1 SQVTM and CDR2 ANQGSEA. The trim removed 4 bases at V and 3 bases at J, leaving 9 bases unmatched. The CDR3 loop is CSVGPGTGREETQYF. CDR3 coding DNA: TGCAGCGTTGGACCCGGGACAGGGAGGGAAGAGACCCAGTACTTC.

This clonotype was seen only a few times. This sequence joins TRBV20-1 and TRBJ1-5; 8 positions match TRBD1. Germline V gene data show CDR1 as DFQATT and CDR2 as SNEGSKA (reference sequence). Unmatched junction bases numbered 7, after V lost 6 bases and J lost 6 bases. The CDR3 consists of 13 residues. The CDR3 sequence is CSARTGLGQPQHF. In DNA form, the CDR3 reads TGCAGTGCCCGGACAGGGTTGGGTCAGCCCCAGCATTTT.

Only a few counts were recorded for this clonotype. The J gene is TRBJ2-5, the V gene TRBV24-1, with 11 positions matching TRBD2. The V gene's germline CDR1 is KGHDR and CDR2 SFDVKD. There are 13 residues in the CDR3. Trimming removed 7 bases from V and 4 bases from J; junction bases left unmatched: 1. The CDR3 sequence: CATSGTSGETQYF. The CDR3 DNA is TGTGCCACCAGCGGGACTAGCGGAGAGACCCAGTACTTC.

The chain combines TRBV3-1 with TRBJ2-7; D possibly corresponds to TRBD2 (5 bases). V lost 0 bases to trimming and J lost 2 bases, with 11 bases between them. This CDR3 is built from 15 residues. Germline V gene lookup returns CDR1 LGHDT and CDR2 YNNKEL (reference sequence). CDR3 in amino acids: CASSQEEAVPYEQYF. In DNA form, the CDR3 reads TGTGCCAGCAGCCAAGAGGAGGCGGTCCCCTACGAGCAGTACTTC.

The gene calls are TRBV20-1 and TRBJ2-5, with TRBD2 matching 9 bases. The CDR3 consists of 13 residues. With V trimmed by 1 base and J by 5 bases, 2 bases remained unmatched. The germline CDR1 and CDR2 sequences are DFQATT and SNEGSKA (reference sequence). The CDR3 here is CSARASGGETQYF. The CDR3 region has the DNA TGCAGTGCTAGAGCCAGCGGGGGGGAGACCCAGTACTTC.

The rearrangement links TRBV20-1 to TRBJ2-3; no clear D. This CDR3 spans 13 amino acids. CDR1 and CDR2 from the germline V gene are DFQATT and SNEGSKA (reference sequence). Deletions cut 4 bases from V and 5 bases from J, with 13 bases between. The CDR3 spells CSAILPSQDTQYF. For the CDR3, the DNA is TGCAGTGCTATTCTACCTTCACAAGATACGCAGTATTTT.

V is TRBV10-2 and J is TRBJ1-2; no reliable D call. Trimming removed 7 bases from V and 4 bases from J, with 10 bases in between. CDR1 is WSHSY, CDR2 SAAADI, per germline. The length of the CDR3 is 12 residues. CDR3 DNA: TGCGCCAGCATCAACGACTTCTATGGCTACACCTTC. It specifies CASINDFYGYTF.

The V and J genes are TRBV6-5 and TRBJ2-5; D uncertain. The V and J ends lost 0 bases and 2 bases respectively, with 13 bases between them. This CDR3 spans 16 amino acids. Germline assignment: CDR1 MNHEY and CDR2 SVGAGI. CDR3 coding DNA: TGTGCCAGCAGTTACTCTGGCACTATTAGGCAAGAGACCCAGTACTTC. Amino acids: CASSYSGTIRQETQYF.

This clonotype appeared a few times. As DNA, the CDR3 is TGTGCCAGCAGTTTGCGGAGTAATTCTAACTATGGCTACACCTTC. Amino acid sequence: CASSLRSNSNYGYTF. This rearrangement joins TRBV6-5 to TRBJ1-2; D is undetermined. Germline CDR1 reads MNHEY; CDR2 reads SVGAGI. Trimming shortened V by 4 bases and J by 0 bases, and 12 bases separated the two germline ends. This CDR3 comprises 15 residues.

This clonotype came up a few times. This chain connects TRBV20-1 to TRBJ1-1, with D maybe TRBD1 (5 bases). This CDR3 comprises 19 residues. V lost 4 bases, J lost 1 base, and 28 bases lay in between. CDR1 DFQATT and CDR2 SNEGSKA come from the germline V gene (reference sequence). The CDR3 sequence is CSANHWWGGATKTNTEAFF. DNA of the CDR3: TGCAGTGCTAACCACTGGTGGGGCGGAGCGACCAAGACGAACACTGAAGCTTTCTTT.

This chain uses TRBV28 with TRBJ2-1; D remains ambiguous. This CDR3 contains 14 residues. Between the trimmed V and J ends, which lost 7 bases and 6 bases, there was a span of 16 bases. Germline CDR1 MDHEN, CDR2 SYDVKM. CDR3 sequence reads: CASNDPNSVNEQFF. CDR3 bases: TGTGCCAGCAATGACCCCAATTCCGTCAATGAGCAGTTCTTC.

Many counts were recorded for this clonotype. The chain employs TRBV2 and TRBJ2-1; D is unclear. CDR1 and CDR2 (germline): SNHLY, FYNNEI. Deletions cut 4 bases from V and 2 bases from J, with 9 bases between. The CDR3 runs 14 residues. CDR3 DNA sequence: TGTGCCAGCAGTGTAAACGCCCCCTACAATGAGCAGTTCTTC. Encoded protein: CASSVNAPYNEQFF.

V is TRBV3-1 and J is TRBJ2-7; D not certain. Per the germline V gene, CDR1 is LGHDT and CDR2 is YNNKEL (reference sequence). This CDR3 region has 14 residues. V was clipped by 1 base and J by 1 base, with 8 bases between them. The DNA for the CDR3 is TGTGCCAGCAGCCAAGTGGTAGGGTCCTACGAGCAGTACTTC. Its translation: CASSQVVGSYEQYF.

The chain combines TRBV29-1 with TRBJ2-1; D remains unclear. This CDR3 is built from 13 residues. Trimming cost V 3 bases and J 3 bases, with 9 bases left between them. Germline assignment: CDR1 SQVTM and CDR2 ANQGSEA. The chain's CDR3 is CSVDSADYNEQFF. DNA for the CDR3: TGCAGCGTTGATTCTGCGGACTACAATGAGCAGTTCTTC.

V gene TRBV15 combines with J gene TRBJ1-3, with a weak D call TRBD1 (6 bases). This CDR3 contains 16 residues. The V and J ends lost 1 base and 0 bases respectively, with 10 bases between them. The germline gives CDR1 LNHNV, CDR2 YYDKDF (reference sequence). In DNA form, the CDR3 reads TGTGCCACCAGCAGAGTGGGAGGGGGCTCTGGAAACACCATATATTTT. Translating gives CATSRVGGGSGNTIYF.

In its sample, this clonotype was seen many times. This sequence joins TRBV20-1 and TRBJ2-7; 7 bases are shared with TRBD1. J gave up 8 bases and V 0 bases, and 4 bases lay outside the gene matches. Germline V gives CDR1 DFQATT, CDR2 SNEGSKA (reference sequence). The CDR3 covers 12 residues. The CDR3 region has the DNA TGCAGTGCTAGAGATGAGGGGGCCCAGCAGTACTTC. It specifies CSARDEGAQQYF.

The chain is built from TRBV28 and TRBJ2-5; weak D call: TRBD2 (5 bases). V was shortened by 6 bases and J by 2 bases, with 7 bases between the two germline ends. The CDR3 runs to 12 residues. Germline CDR1 MDHEN, CDR2 SYDVKM. The CDR3 loop is CASRDFQETQYF. For the CDR3, the DNA is TGTGCCAGCAGGGACTTTCAAGAGACCCAGTACTTC.

The chain employs TRBV20-1 and TRBJ1-2; D unresolved. V was clipped by 8 bases and J by 2 bases, with 18 bases between them. CDR3 length: 14 residues. Germline V CDR1 and CDR2: DFQATT, SNEGSKA (reference sequence). CDR3 sequence reads: CSPLFLGTNYGYTF. The CDR3 coding sequence is TGCAGTCCACTCTTCTTGGGAACGAACTATGGCTACACCTTC.

The V call is TRBV28, the J call TRBJ2-7; 7 bases map to TRBD2. CDR3 size: 13 residues. Germline loops: CDR1 MDHEN, CDR2 SYDVKM. With 8 bases clipped from V and 2 bases from J, the junction kept 6 bases outside the gene matches. The CDR3 DNA is TGTGCCAGCGCTGTGGGGGGGGCCTACGAGCAGTACTTC. Translated: CASAVGGAYEQYF. The whole variable domain, filled in from reference TRBV28 and TRBJ2-7, reads DVKVTQSSRYLVKRTGEKVFLECVQDMDHENMFWYRQDPGLGLRLIYFSYDVKMKEKGDIPEGYSVSREKKERFSLILESASTNQTSMYLCASAVGGAYEQYFGPGTRLTVT.

V is TRBV20-1 and J is TRBJ2-1; possibly TRBD1 for D (6 bases). V was pared by 3 bases and J by 8 bases, with 17 bases between. Germline V CDR1 and CDR2: DFQATT, SNEGSKA (reference sequence). The CDR3 contains 14 residues. The CDR3 loop is CSASWPEGQDEQFF. CDR3 DNA: TGCAGTGCTAGTTGGCCCGAGGGACAAGATGAGCAGTTCTTC.

This chain joins TRBV6-1 and TRBJ2-5; TRBD1 matches at 10 bases. CDR3 length equals 16 residues. Trimming cost V 6 bases and J 5 bases; bases outside gene matches: 12. The germline gives CDR1 MNHNS, CDR2 SASEGT. DNA for the CDR3: TGTGCCAGCAGCCCACTCGGGACAGGGGCCGAGGAGACCCAGTACTTC. Amino acids: CASSPLGTGAEETQYF.

This chain uses TRBV28 with TRBJ1-2; 8 bases are shared with TRBD1. The CDR3 is 13 residues long. Germline V gives CDR1 MDHEN, CDR2 SYDVKM. The ends lost 6 bases at V and 2 bases at J; junction bases unmatched: 2. In nucleotides, the CDR3 is TGTGCCAGCAGCCGGGACAGGAACTATGGCTACACCTTC. Translating it yields CASSRDRNYGYTF.

V and J are TRBV28 and TRBJ2-2; D possibly corresponds to TRBD2 (7 bases). There are 13 residues in the CDR3. V was clipped by 1 base and J by 11 bases, with 11 bases between them. From germline, CDR1 is MDHEN and CDR2 SYDVKM. The CDR3 DNA follows: TGTGCCAGCAGTTTATCACGGGGGGCCGAGCTGTTTTTT. As protein: CASSLSRGAELFF.